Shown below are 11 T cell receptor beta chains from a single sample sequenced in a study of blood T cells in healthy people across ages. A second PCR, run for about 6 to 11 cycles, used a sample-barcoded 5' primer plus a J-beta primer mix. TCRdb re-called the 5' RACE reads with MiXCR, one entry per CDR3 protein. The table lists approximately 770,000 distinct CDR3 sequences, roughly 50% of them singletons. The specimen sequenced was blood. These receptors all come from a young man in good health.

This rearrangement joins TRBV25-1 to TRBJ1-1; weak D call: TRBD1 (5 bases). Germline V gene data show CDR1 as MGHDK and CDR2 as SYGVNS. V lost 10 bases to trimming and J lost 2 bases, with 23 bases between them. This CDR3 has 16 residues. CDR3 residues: CANNGGPRQINTEAFF. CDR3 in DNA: TGTGCCAACAATGGGGGACCTCGACAGATAAACACTGAAGCTTTCTTT. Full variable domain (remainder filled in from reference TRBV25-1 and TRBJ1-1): EADIYQTPRYLVIGTGKKITLECSQTMGHDKMYWYQQDPGMELHLIHYSYGVNSTEKGDLSSESTVSRIRTEHFPLTLESARPSHTSQYLCANNGGPRQINTEAFFGQGTRLTVV.

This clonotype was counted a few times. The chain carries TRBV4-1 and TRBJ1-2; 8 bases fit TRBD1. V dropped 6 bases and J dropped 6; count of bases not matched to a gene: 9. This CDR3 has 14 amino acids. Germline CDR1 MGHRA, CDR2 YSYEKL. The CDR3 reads CASRSHRGMDGYTF. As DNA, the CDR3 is TGCGCCAGCAGATCCCACAGGGGGATGGATGGCTACACCTTC.

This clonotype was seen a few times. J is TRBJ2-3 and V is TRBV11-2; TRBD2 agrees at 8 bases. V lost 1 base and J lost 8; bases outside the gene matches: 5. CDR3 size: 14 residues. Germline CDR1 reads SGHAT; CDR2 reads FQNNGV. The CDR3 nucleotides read TGTGCCAGCAGCTTAGCGGGGGGGACGGCTACGCAGTATTTT. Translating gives CASSLAGGTATQYF.

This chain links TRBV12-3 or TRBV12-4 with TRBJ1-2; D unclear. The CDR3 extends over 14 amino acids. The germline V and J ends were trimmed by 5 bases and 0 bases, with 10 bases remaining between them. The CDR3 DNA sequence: TGTGCCAGCAGTACCGACGGTACTAACTATGGCTACACCTTC. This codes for CASSTDGTNYGYTF.

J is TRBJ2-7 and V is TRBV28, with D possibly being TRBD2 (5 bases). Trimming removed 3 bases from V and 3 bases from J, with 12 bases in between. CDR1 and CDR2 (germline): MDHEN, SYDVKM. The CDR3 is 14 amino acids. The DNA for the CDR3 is TGTGCCAGCAGTTTTTTTGTAGAGGGCTACGAGCAGTACTTC. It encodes CASSFFVEGYEQYF.

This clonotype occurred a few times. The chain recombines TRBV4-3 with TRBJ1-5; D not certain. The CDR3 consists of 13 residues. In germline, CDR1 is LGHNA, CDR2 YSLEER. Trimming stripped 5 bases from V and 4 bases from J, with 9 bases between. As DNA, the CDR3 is TGCGCCAGCAGCAAATCCTCGAATCAGCCCCAGCATTTT. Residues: CASSKSSNQPQHF.

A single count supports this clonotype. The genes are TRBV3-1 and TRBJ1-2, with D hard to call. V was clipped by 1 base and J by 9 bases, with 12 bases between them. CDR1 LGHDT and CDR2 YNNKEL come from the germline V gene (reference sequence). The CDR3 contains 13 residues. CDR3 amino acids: CASSQAGSMSYTF. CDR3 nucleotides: TGTGCCAGCAGCCAAGCCGGGTCTATGAGCTACACCTTC. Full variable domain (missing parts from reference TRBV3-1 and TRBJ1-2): DTAVSQTPKYLVTQMGNDKSIKCEQNLGHDTMYWYKQDSKKFLKIMFSYNNKELIINETVPNRFSPKSPDKAHLNLHINSLELGDSAVYFCASSQAGSMSYTFGSGTRLTVV.

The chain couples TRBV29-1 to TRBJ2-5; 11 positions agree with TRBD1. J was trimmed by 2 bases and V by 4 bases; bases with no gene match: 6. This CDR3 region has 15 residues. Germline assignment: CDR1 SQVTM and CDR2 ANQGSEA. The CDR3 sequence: CSVAARDRGQETQYF. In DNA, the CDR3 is TGCAGCGTTGCAGCAAGGGACAGGGGGCAAGAGACCCAGTACTTC.

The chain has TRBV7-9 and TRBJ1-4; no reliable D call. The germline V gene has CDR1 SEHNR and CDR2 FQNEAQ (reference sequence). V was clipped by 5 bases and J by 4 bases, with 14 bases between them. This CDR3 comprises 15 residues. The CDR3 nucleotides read TGTGCCAGCAGCCCCGCCTGGGCCCGTAATGAAAAACTGTTTTTT. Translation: CASSPAWARNEKLFF.

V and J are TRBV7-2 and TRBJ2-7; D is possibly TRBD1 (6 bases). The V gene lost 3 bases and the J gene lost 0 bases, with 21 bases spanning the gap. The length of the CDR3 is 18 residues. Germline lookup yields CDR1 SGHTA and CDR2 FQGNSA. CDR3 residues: CASSFSGQTFTGSYEQYF. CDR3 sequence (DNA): TGTGCCAGCAGCTTTTCGGGACAAACATTCACGGGCTCCTACGAGCAGTACTTC.

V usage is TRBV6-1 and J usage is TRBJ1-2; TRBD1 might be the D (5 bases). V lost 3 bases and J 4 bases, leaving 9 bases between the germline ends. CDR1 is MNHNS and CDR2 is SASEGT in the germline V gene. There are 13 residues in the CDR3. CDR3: CASSEDTVYGYTF. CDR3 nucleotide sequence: TGTGCCAGCAGTGAGGACACGGTCTATGGCTACACCTTC.